The 11 T cell receptor beta chains reported below all come from one sample, sequenced in a study of blood T cell repertoires in COVID-19. Data came from immunoSEQ multiplex PCR; TCRdb stores just in-frame clones and leaves some out. The repertoire holds about 84,000 clones, with about 80% as singletons. The sequenced sample consisted of peripheral blood. Receptors originate from a man aged 50-59 years with active or convalescent COVID-19.

This clone was observed a handful of times. This chain joins TRBV2 and TRBJ2-7, with 9 bases matching TRBD1. The J segment lost 1 base and the V segment lost 10 bases, leaving 5 bases of the junction unmatched. CDR1 and CDR2 from the germline V gene are SNHLY and FYNNEI. The CDR3 is 13 residues long. This CDR3 reads CAMGTGSSYEQYF. The CDR3 bases are TGTGCCATGGGGACAGGGAGTTCCTACGAGCAGTACTTC.

This chain joins TRBV7-2 and TRBJ2-1; 15 nucleotides align to TRBD2. The CDR3 totals 17 residues. With 5 bases clipped from V and 6 bases from J, the junction kept 8 bases outside the gene matches. Germline V lookup: CDR1 SGHTA, CDR2 FQGNSA. The DNA for the CDR3 is TGTGCCAGCAGCCCCTACGGACTAGCGGGGGGGCCCAATGAGCAGTTCTTC. Protein sequence: CASSPYGLAGGPNEQFF.

The chain couples TRBV13 to TRBJ1-1; 8 positions match TRBD1. The CDR3 contains 14 residues. V lost 2 bases and J lost 4; bases outside the gene matches: 3. Germline V gives CDR1 PRHDT, CDR2 FYEKMQ (reference sequence). This CDR3 reads CASSLQGAGTEAFF. DNA of the CDR3: TGTGCCAGCAGCTTACAGGGGGCGGGCACTGAAGCTTTCTTT.

The chain uses TRBV19 and TRBJ1-2; tentatively, D is TRBD1 (5 bases). There are 12 residues in the CDR3. The V end was cut by 2 bases, the J end by 8 bases, with 9 bases between. CDR1 and CDR2 (germline): LNHDA, SQIVND (reference sequence). The CDR3 region has the DNA TGTGCCAGTAGTATACAGGGCGAAGGCTACACCTTC. Its protein is CASSIQGEGYTF.

The rearrangement uses TRBV6-5 and TRBJ2-5, with 9 bases identical to TRBD1. Germline V lookup: CDR1 MNHEY, CDR2 SVGAGI. The CDR3 totals 16 residues. With V trimmed by 4 bases and J by 5 bases, 11 bases remained unmatched. The CDR3 region is CASSSTGGRPWETQYF. As DNA, the CDR3 is TGTGCCAGCAGTTCCACAGGGGGCCGCCCGTGGGAGACCCAGTACTTC.

J is TRBJ2-1 and V is TRBV24-1; 10 positions match TRBD1. The CDR3 consists of 19 residues. CDR1 is KGHDR and CDR2 is SFDVKD in the germline V gene. V gave up 5 bases and J gave up 8 bases; unmatched junction bases: 20. CDR3: CATSGTGTGVLTAWDEQFF. The CDR3 nucleotides are TGTGCCACCAGTGGGACCGGGACAGGGGTCCTCACCGCTTGGGATGAGCAGTTCTTC.

This CDR3 reads CASSQGTVWTEAFF. Written as DNA, the CDR3 is TGTGCCAGCAGCCAGGGGACAGTTTGGACTGAAGCTTTCTTT. The rearrangement uses TRBV7-3 and TRBJ1-1, with 7 nucleotides matching TRBD1. The germline V gene has CDR1 SGHTA and CDR2 FQGTGA. With 5 bases clipped from V and 5 bases from J, the junction kept 8 bases outside the gene matches. The CDR3 has 14 residues. The variable domain in full, completed from reference TRBV7-3 and TRBJ1-1, reads GAGVSQTPSNKVTEKGKYVELRCDPISGHTALYWYRQSLGQGPEFLIYFQGTGAADDSGLPNDRFFAVRPEGSVSTLKIQRTERGDSAVYLCASSQGTVWTEAFFGQGTRLTVV.

The sample holds a few counts of this clone. The V gene is TRBV7-8, the J gene TRBJ1-6, with 7 bases matching TRBD1. The CDR3 runs to 15 residues. Losses at the gene ends were 1 base for V and 9 bases for J; bases not matched to a gene: 6. Germline V CDR1 and CDR2: SGHVS, FQNEAQ. The CDR3 protein is CASSLGRQGSSPLHF. Here the CDR3 DNA reads TGTGCCAGCAGCTTAGGTAGACAGGGTAGTTCACCCCTCCACTTT.

The chain links TRBV5-1 to TRBJ1-1; D is uncertain. Looked up from germline, CDR1 is SGHRS and CDR2 is YFSETQ. Between the trimmed V and J ends, which lost 3 bases and 1 base, there was a span of 25 bases. The CDR3 spans 19 residues. CDR3 protein: CASSSMLPGSKSGNTEAFF. Written as DNA, the CDR3 is TGCGCCAGCAGCTCGATGTTACCGGGTTCAAAGAGTGGGAACACTGAAGCTTTCTTT.

V usage is TRBV11-2 and J usage is TRBJ1-5; TRBD1 is a possible D gene (5 bases). The CDR3 is 14 amino acids. In germline, CDR1 is SGHAT, CDR2 FQNNGV. The V and J ends lost 1 base and 5 bases respectively, with 9 bases between them. The CDR3 region is CASSLGQFYQPQHF. The CDR3 DNA reads as TGTGCCAGCAGCTTAGGACAGTTCTATCAGCCCCAGCATTTT.

This clone has a single count. This sequence joins TRBV19 and TRBJ2-7, with 11 bases that match TRBD1. Trimming removed 5 bases from V and 4 bases from J; junction bases left unmatched: 10. CDR3 length: 16 residues. In germline, CDR1 is LNHDA, CDR2 SQIVND (reference sequence). The CDR3 DNA reads TGTGCCAGTAGTGAGAGACCGGGACAGGGGGTTTACGAGCAGTACTTC. It yields the protein CASSERPGQGVYEQYF.